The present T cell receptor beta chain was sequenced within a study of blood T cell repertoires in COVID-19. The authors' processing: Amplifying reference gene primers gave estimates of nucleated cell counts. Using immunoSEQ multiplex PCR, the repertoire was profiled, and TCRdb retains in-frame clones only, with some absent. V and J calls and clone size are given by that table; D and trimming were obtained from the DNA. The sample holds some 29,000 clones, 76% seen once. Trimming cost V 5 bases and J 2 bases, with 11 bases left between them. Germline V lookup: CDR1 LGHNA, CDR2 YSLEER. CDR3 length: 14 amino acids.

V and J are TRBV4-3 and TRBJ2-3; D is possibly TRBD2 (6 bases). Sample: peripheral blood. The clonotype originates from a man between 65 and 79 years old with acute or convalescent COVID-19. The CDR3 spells CASSEREFTDTQYF. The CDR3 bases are TGCGCCAGCAGCGAACGGGAGTTCACAGATACGCAGTATTTT.